Following are 3 T cell receptor beta chains from one sample sequenced in a study of post-analysis software for immune sequencing data. Notes on the study in general: Controls showed lower frequencies than patients for five TRBV segments, and TRBV5-6, TRBV5-1 and TRBV20-1 were among these.

Their recognized antigens are unknown. Unique molecular identifiers were built into the TCR beta cDNA libraries. Each CDR3 protein is one row after TCRdb ran MiXCR on the PCR reads. The sample includes under 200,000 distinct CDR3 sequences, approximately 30% of them seen just once. Sequenced: blood. The receptors stem from a girl aged 2-17 years with multiple sclerosis.

This clonotype appeared many times. V gene TRBV28 combines with J gene TRBJ2-7; perhaps D is TRBD1 or TRBD2 (5 bases each). Trimming left V 5 bases short and J 5 bases short, with 22 bases between. This CDR3 comprises 16 residues. Germline V lookup: CDR1 MDHEN, CDR2 SYDVKM. CDR3 nucleotide sequence: TGTGCCAGCAGTCCCCCTAAGGGGACCCTTTGGAACGAGCAGTACTTC. It encodes CASSPPKGTLWNEQYF.

In this sample, this clonotype turned up many times. The chain employs TRBV7-9 and TRBJ2-5, with 14 bases aligning to TRBD2. The CDR3 consists of 17 residues. V trimming: 5 bases; J trimming: 2 bases; junction bases outside the gene matches: 7. Germline values: CDR1 SEHNR, CDR2 FQNEAQ (reference sequence). DNA for the CDR3: TGTGCCAGCAGCATAGGACTAGCGGGGGGCGTACAAGAGACCCAGTACTTC. Residues: CASSIGLAGGVQETQYF.

This clonotype was observed a handful of times. The chain combines TRBV29-1 with TRBJ2-4; tentative D call: TRBD2 (6 bases). CDR3 size: 14 residues. The V end was cut by 8 bases, the J end by 3 bases, with 17 bases between. The germline V gene encodes CDR1 SQVTM and CDR2 ANQGSEA. The CDR3 nucleotides read TGCAGCACCCACCGCGGGGAGGTCAAAAACATTCAGTACTTC. It encodes CSTHRGEVKNIQYF.